This TCR beta chain was captured by sequencing in a study of spatial heterogeneity in lung cancer. As for the study in general: Samples came from 70 to 80 TRACERx patients with untreated early-stage lung cancer. Available follow-up PBMC samples, collected a median of about 25 months post-resection, were sequenced.

Time point reported: blood at routine non-recurrence follow-up after resection. The study sequenced unsorted whole RNA from tumor, nontumor lung or frozen PBMC. General study results and limits: Blood showed ubiquitous tumor TCRs more often at resection than at routine follow-up.

TCRdb fed the 5' RACE reads into MiXCR, producing one record per CDR3 protein. The repertoire holds 39,000 or so distinct CDR3 sequences, with approximately 10% as singletons. This CDR3 is 16 amino acids long. Germline lookup yields CDR1 SNHLY and CDR2 FYNNEI. Trimming pared 5 bases from V and 6 bases from J, leaving 22 bases between. This clonotype has a handful of counts. Its antigen is unknown. The sequence came from a female donor with early-stage non-small cell lung cancer. Sequences were derived from PBMCs, sampled at follow-up. This chain connects TRBV2 to TRBJ1-2; D is perhaps TRBD1 (6 bases). This CDR3 is CASSWGHTQGFDGYTF. The DNA for the CDR3 is TGTGCCAGCAGTTGGGGGCATACACAGGGTTTTGATGGCTACACCTTC.